This T cell receptor (beta chain) was found in a study of T cells in Graves' hyperthyroidism and ophthalmopathy. In the study overall: Once the initial diagnosis was made, peripheral blood was obtained before any treatment.

Study observations and caveats: Most expanded thyroid clonotypes above 0.001 also appeared in blood.

Newly diagnosed hyperthyroidism patients aged 18 to 65 years had disease lasting under 2 months. The diagnostic basis comprised clinical symptoms, serum thyroxine and TRAb, thyroid ultrasound and orbital computed tomography. Amplification targeted TCR beta CDR3 regions from RNA transcripts. Primed by the HTBI set, a first-round RT-PCR was run on the TCR CDR3. TCRdb itself ran the multiplex PCR reads through MiXCR, one entry per CDR3 protein. The table has 190,000 or so distinct CDR3 sequences, approximately 20% seen once. This clonotype was seen only a few times. Its antigen is undetermined. Looked up from germline, CDR1 is SGDLS and CDR2 is YYNGEE. Trimming left V 0 bases short and J 6 bases short, with 9 bases between. The CDR3 is made up of 14 amino acids.

The source of this sequence is a man in his forties with Graves' hyperthyroidism. Sequencing input: blood. This chain links TRBV9 with TRBJ1-4, with D possibly being TRBD1 (5 bases). The CDR3 coding sequence is TGTGCCAGCAGCGTAGACGGCAGGGATGAAAAACTGTTTTTT. It specifies CASSVDGRDEKLFF.